Described below is a single T cell receptor (beta chain) sequence and its context. The antigen is undetermined. The sample belongs to a study of immune cell composition in non-small cell lung cancer. About the study: Lung adenocarcinoma or squamous carcinoma made up most tumours. Study findings and constraints: Tumour-associated clones >0.5% occurred in about a third of adenocarcinomas, less than 80% of squamous. Adenocarcinomas with higher top tumour-associated clone frequency had more reactive TILs.

The normal lung sample lay at least 3 cm, and maximally far, from the tumour. The CDR3 has 15 residues. Germline CDR1 reads MNHEY; CDR2 reads SVGAGI. The ends were cut back, 6 bases at V and 5 bases at J, with 19 bases in the middle. Repertoires were generated with immunoSEQ multiplex PCR, while TCRdb's copy carries only in-frame clones and drops some. Of over 15,000 clones in the sample, just over 75% were seen once. These data are also associated with another study on CD4 T cells in lung cancer. That study adds: Patients' blood was tested for T-cell responses to mutation-encoded neoepitopes.

The gene calls are TRBV6-5 and TRBJ1-2, with D possibly TRBD1 on 5 matching bases. The receptor was derived from a human donor with non-small cell lung cancer. The specimen was non-adjacent lung tissue. CDR3 nucleotides: TGTGCCAGCAGCCCCGAGACCAGGGATACTTATGGCTACACCTTC. This gives the protein CASSPETRDTYGYTF.